This T cell receptor (beta chain) was sequenced in a study of T-cell memory formation after mild COVID-19. General study findings and limits: Clones that contracted clustered mainly in CM and EM if CD4+ and in EMRA if CD8+. Clones that shrank (day 15 to 85) were balanced CD4/CD8, whereas later expanders leaned CD4+. The appearance of some responding clones in pre-infection memory suggested that cross-reactive memory joined.

V was shortened by 1 base and J by 5 bases, with 13 bases between the two germline ends. Germline CDR1 SGHRS, CDR2 YFSETQ. The CDR3 consists of 15 residues. This clonotype came up many times. Its specificity is unknown. 5'RACE with constant-segment primers built TCRalpha and TCRbeta cDNA libraries with UMIs. A single record per CDR3 protein comes from TCRdb applying MiXCR to the 5' RACE reads. The table has 300,000 to 350,000 distinct CDR3 sequences, 15% to 20% seen once. The clonotype comes from a man younger than 35 who had mild COVID-19 (a few samples of this study predate the infection). Cell type and time point are not known. Sequencing input: PBMCs or a T cell subset sorted from them (not recorded which). The chain is built from TRBV5-1 and TRBJ2-4; possibly TRBD2 for D (7 bases). The CDR3 loop is CASSLMGGAENIQYF. In nucleotides, the CDR3 is TGCGCCAGCAGCTTGATGGGGGGGGCCGAAAACATTCAGTACTTC.